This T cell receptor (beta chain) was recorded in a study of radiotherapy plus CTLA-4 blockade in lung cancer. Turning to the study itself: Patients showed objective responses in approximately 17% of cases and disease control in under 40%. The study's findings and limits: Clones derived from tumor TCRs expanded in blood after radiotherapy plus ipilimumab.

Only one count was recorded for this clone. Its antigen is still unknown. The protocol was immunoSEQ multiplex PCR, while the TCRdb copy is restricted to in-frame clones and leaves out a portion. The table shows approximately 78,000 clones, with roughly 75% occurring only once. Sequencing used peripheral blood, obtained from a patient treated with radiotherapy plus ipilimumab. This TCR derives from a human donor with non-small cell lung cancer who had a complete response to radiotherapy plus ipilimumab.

DNA for the CDR3: TGTGCCAGTAGTAGGGACAGCCTCTACCCGAACACTGAAGCTTTCTTT. As protein: CASSRDSLYPNTEAFF. The chain has TRBV19 and TRBJ1-1; 7 bases are a match to TRBD1. Per the germline V gene, CDR1 is LNHDA and CDR2 is SQIVND (reference sequence). The CDR3 is 16 amino acids. V dropped 4 bases and J dropped 1; count of bases not matched to a gene: 9.